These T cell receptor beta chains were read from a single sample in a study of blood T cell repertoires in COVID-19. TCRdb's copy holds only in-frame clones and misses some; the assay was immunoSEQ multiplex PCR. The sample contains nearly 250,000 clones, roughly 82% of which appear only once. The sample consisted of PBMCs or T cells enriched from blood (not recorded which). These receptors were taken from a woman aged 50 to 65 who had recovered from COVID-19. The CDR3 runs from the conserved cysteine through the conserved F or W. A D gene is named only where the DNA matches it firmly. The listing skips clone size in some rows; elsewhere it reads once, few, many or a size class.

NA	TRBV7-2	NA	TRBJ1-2	TGTGCCAGCAGCTTAGCACACACCCCCTATGGCTACACCTTC	CASSLAHTPYGYTF
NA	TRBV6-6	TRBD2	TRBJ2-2	TGTGCCAGCAGTCTATCCTCCGGACTAGCGGGAGATCGCACCGGGGAGCTGTTTTTT	CASSLSSGLAGDRTGELFF
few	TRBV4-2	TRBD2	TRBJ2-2	TGTGCCAGCAGCCAAATGACGGGAGGCACCGGGGAGCTGTTTTTT	CASSQMTGGTGELFF
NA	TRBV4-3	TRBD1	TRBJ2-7	TGCGCCAGCAGCCAACAACCGGGACAGGGGGGCTACGAGCAGTACTTC	CASSQQPGQGGYEQYF
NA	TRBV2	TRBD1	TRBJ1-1	TGTGCCAGCAGTCTGACAGGGGTCGCCGAAGCTTTCTTT	CASSLTGVAEAFF
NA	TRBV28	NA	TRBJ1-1	TGTGCCGGGCAGCGGAGGGGAACAGGGAACACTGAAGCTTTCTTT	CAGQRRGTGNTEAFF
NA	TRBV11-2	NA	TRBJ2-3	TGTGCCAGCAGCCACCAGGCCGGCCCCGGAAATTTT	CASSHQAGPGNF
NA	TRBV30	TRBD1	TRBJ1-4	TGTGCCTGGACTACGGGACAGGGTCCCTTCGGTGAAAAACTGTTTTTT	CAWTTGQGPFGEKLFF
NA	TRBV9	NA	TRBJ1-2	TGTGCCAGCAGCGTAGGACCGCCGATGGGCTCTTCCTTC	CASSVGPPMGSSF
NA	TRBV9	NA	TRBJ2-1	TGTGCCAGCAGCGTAGGAGGGTCCCTCTCTCCTGAGCAGTTCTTC	CASSVGGSLSPEQFF
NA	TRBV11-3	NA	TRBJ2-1	TGTGCCAGCAGCTTAACAAAAAGCGGCTACAATGAGCAGTTCTTC	CASSLTKSGYNEQFF
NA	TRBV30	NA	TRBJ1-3	TGTGCCTGGAGTCTCGGACAAACTGGAAACACCATATATTTT	CAWSLGQTGNTIYF